Shown below are 5 T cell receptor beta chains from a single sample sequenced in a study of shared clonotypes between healthy human individuals. As defined, naive CD8 cells were CD45RO-negative and positively selected for CCR7, with terminally differentiated effector memory CD45RA+ cells excluded. Generated by immunoSEQ multiplex PCR, the TCRdb table keeps only in-frame clones and is missing some. The sample comprises hundreds of thousands of clones, roughly 96% of which are singletons, and roughly 0.1% rests with the top ten. Material: naive CD8+ T cells sorted from blood. These receptors were collected from a woman in her twenties or thirties in good health.

The chain links TRBV28 to TRBJ2-5; 7 bases are shared with TRBD2. Germline CDR1 and CDR2: MDHEN and SYDVKM. The CDR3 has 17 residues. Unmatched junction bases numbered 13, after V lost 5 bases and J lost 1 base. CDR3: CASSTQPDLAVQETQYF. CDR3 sequence (DNA): TGTGCCAGCAGTACCCAACCCGACCTAGCGGTCCAAGAGACCCAGTACTTC.

In DNA form, the CDR3 reads TGCGCCAGCAGCTACGGGACTAGCGGGAGTTACGAGCAGTACTTC. Amino acid sequence: CASSYGTSGSYEQYF. The chain is built from TRBV4-1 and TRBJ2-7; 14 bases are shared with TRBD2. Germline-derived CDR1 and CDR2 are MGHRA and YSYEKL. After removal of 5 bases from V and 4 bases from J, the junction contained 4 bases not matched to a gene. CDR3 length: 15 amino acids.

This rearrangement joins TRBV11-2 to TRBJ1-2; tentatively, D is TRBD1 (5 bases). The CDR3 covers 15 residues. Per the germline V gene, CDR1 is SGHAT and CDR2 is FQNNGV. Between the trimmed V and J ends, which lost 1 base and 4 bases, there was a span of 13 bases. The CDR3 DNA reads TGTGCCAGCAGCTTAGCTACCGGGACCACCTATGGCTACACCTTC. It encodes CASSLATGTTYGYTF.

This clone has only one observation. Other nucleotide sequences in the sample specify the same CDR3. The chain recombines TRBV30 with TRBJ1-1, with D tentatively TRBD1 (5 bases). CDR3 size: 15 residues. The germline V gene has CDR1 GTSNPN and CDR2 SVGIG (reference sequence). Deletions cut 0 bases from V and 0 bases from J, with 11 bases between. For the CDR3, the DNA is TGTGCCTGGAGTGTGGGGGTCGGGATGAACACTGAAGCTTTCTTT. It specifies CAWSVGVGMNTEAFF.

The chain is built from TRBV28 and TRBJ1-1; possible D gene TRBD1, 5 bases. This CDR3 has 15 residues. Germline V gene lookup returns CDR1 MDHEN and CDR2 SYDVKM. V gave up 6 bases and J gave up 0 bases, with 14 bases separating them. CDR3 amino acids: CASSLRGIMNTEAFF. As DNA, the CDR3 is TGTGCCAGCAGCTTACGGGGGATCATGAACACTGAAGCTTTCTTT. Looking up the rest from reference TRBV28 and TRBJ1-1 gives the full variable domain: DVKVTQSSRYLVKRTGEKVFLECVQDMDHENMFWYRQDPGLGLRLIYFSYDVKMKEKGDIPEGYSVSREKKERFSLILESASTNQTSMYLCASSLRGIMNTEAFFGQGTRLTVV.